This T cell receptor beta chain was recovered during a study of blood T cell repertoires in COVID-19. Looking at the study overall: The United States, Italy and Spain supplied acute and convalescent COVID-19 samples. PBMCs, B-cell-depleted T cells, or T cells provided the cDNA or gDNA that made up the material.

Per germline, CDR1 KGHSH and CDR2 LQKENI. V lost 0 bases and J 0 bases, leaving 9 bases between the germline ends. The CDR3 is made up of 16 amino acids. TCRdb's copy holds only in-frame clones and misses some; the assay was immunoSEQ multiplex PCR. The data hold some 700,000 clones, with 70% to 90% observed a single time. This receptor was obtained from a woman between 18 and 29 years old with acute or convalescent COVID-19. Sequencing was performed on peripheral blood. The V call is TRBV18, the J call TRBJ1-5; unclear D gene. CDR3 amino acids: CASSPPGEYSNQPQHF. Written as DNA, the CDR3 is TGTGCCAGCTCACCACCCGGTGAATATAGCAATCAGCCCCAGCATTTT.